One sample yielded the 9 T cell receptor beta chains listed below, sequenced in a study of response to subunit inactivated influenza vaccine. TCRdb used MiXCR to reprocess the RT-PCR reads, holding one entry per CDR3 protein. The sample lists 650,000 to 800,000 distinct CDR3 sequences, over 11% occurring once. Specimen: PBMCs from blood, collected 14 to 15 days before vaccination. The origin of the receptors is a man in his fifties or sixties who received an inactivated influenza vaccine.

The chain joins TRBV10-3 to TRBJ2-1; 9 bases are shared with TRBD2. Looked up from germline, CDR1 is ENHRY and CDR2 is SYGVKD. The CDR3 length is 13 residues. The ends lost 10 bases at V and 3 bases at J; junction bases unmatched: 4. The CDR3 spells CATGTSLYNEQFF. The CDR3 DNA sequence: TGTGCCACCGGGACTAGCCTCTACAATGAGCAGTTCTTC.

The CDR3 nucleotides are TGTGCCAGCAGCCCATCGCGCTATGGCTACACCTTC. The encoded protein is CASSPSRYGYTF. V and J are TRBV6-6 and TRBJ1-2; no definite D call. V was pared by 6 bases and J by 4 bases, with 9 bases between. CDR1 and CDR2 from the germline V gene are MNHNY and SVGAGI (reference sequence). This CDR3 has 12 amino acids.

The rearrangement joins TRBV2 to TRBJ2-5; D tentatively fits TRBD1 or TRBD2 (6 bases each). V lost 4 bases and J 6 bases, leaving 15 bases between the germline ends. CDR1 SNHLY and CDR2 FYNNEI come from the germline V gene. This CDR3 has 14 amino acids. CDR3 region: CASSARRGEQTQYF. In nucleotides, the CDR3 is TGTGCCAGCAGTGCCCGGAGGGGGGAACAGACCCAGTACTTC.

In this sample, this clonotype turned up a few times. V and J are TRBV20-1 and TRBJ2-7; no clear D. The germline CDR1 and CDR2 sequences are DFQATT and SNEGSKA (reference sequence). V was trimmed by 6 bases and J by 2 bases, leaving 17 bases between them. The CDR3 spans 14 residues. The CDR3 region has the DNA TGCAGTGCCCCTCGTCCCGGTGCCACCTACGAGCAGTACTTC. Protein: CSAPRPGATYEQYF.

The genes are TRBV5-6 and TRBJ2-1; D uncertain. The length of the CDR3 is 15 residues. From germline, CDR1 is SGHDT and CDR2 YYEEEE. V lost 1 base and J 0 bases, leaving 8 bases between the germline ends. CDR3 region: CASSLPRSSYNEQFF. DNA of the CDR3: TGTGCCAGCAGCTTGCCCAGAAGCTCCTACAATGAGCAGTTCTTC.

The chain couples TRBV12-3 or TRBV12-4 to TRBJ1-2, with TRBD1 identical over 8 bases. The CDR3 covers 14 residues. The ends lost 4 bases at V and 8 bases at J; junction bases unmatched: 9. The CDR3 DNA reads TGTGCCAGCAGTTACTGGACAGGGCGTTTCGGCTACACCTTC. Translation: CASSYWTGRFGYTF.

This chain joins TRBV7-9 and TRBJ2-1; TRBD2 is a possible D gene (6 bases). The length of the CDR3 is 17 residues. Germline V gene lookup returns CDR1 SEHNR and CDR2 FQNEAQ (reference sequence). V shed 3 bases and J shed 5 bases, with 20 bases lying between them. CDR3 loop: CASSLSVRDPKNNEQFF. Here the CDR3 DNA reads TGTGCCAGCAGCTTGTCAGTGCGGGACCCTAAAAACAATGAGCAGTTCTTC.

A few counts support this clonotype. The chain recombines TRBV27 with TRBJ2-7, with TRBD2 matching over 7 bases. Germline V gene lookup returns CDR1 MNHEY and CDR2 SMNVEV (reference sequence). J gave up 2 bases and V 8 bases, and 9 bases lay outside the gene matches. The CDR3 totals 14 residues. The CDR3 coding sequence is TGTGCCAGCGGATCGGGGCGGGGGACCTACGAGCAGTACTTC. Protein sequence: CASGSGRGTYEQYF.

This clonotype was seen a few times. The V call is TRBV20-1, the J call TRBJ2-3; D assignment may be TRBD1 or TRBD2 (6 bases each). Germline CDR1 is DFQATT and CDR2 is SNEGSKA (reference sequence). The CDR3 loop spans 17 amino acids. Trimming cost V 0 bases and J 2 bases, with 18 bases left between them. This CDR3 reads CSARDGGLSTSTDTQYF. CDR3 nucleotides: TGCAGTGCTAGAGACGGGGGCCTCTCTACCTCCACAGATACGCAGTATTTT.